The 25 T cell receptor beta chains below come from one sample, sequenced in a study of response to subunit inactivated influenza vaccine. TCRdb re-called the RT-PCR reads through MiXCR, storing one row per CDR3 protein. The table has about half a million distinct CDR3 sequences, 25% seen once. The sample in question was CD4+ T cells sorted from PBMCs, obtained more than 4 days after vaccination. The receptors here all came from a man aged 45-65 years who received an inactivated influenza vaccine.

Only a few counts were recorded for this clonotype. This rearrangement joins TRBV18 to TRBJ2-3; D might be TRBD1 (5 bases). V was cut by 4 bases and J by 9 bases, with 17 bases left in between. CDR1 and CDR2 (germline): KGHSH, LQKENI. The CDR3 sequence is 14 residues long. The CDR3 DNA reads as TGTGCCAGCTCACGACAAACAGGTCGTGGGACGCAGTATTTT. It specifies CASSRQTGRGTQYF.

This clonotype has at least ten counts. The rearrangement links TRBV4-2 to TRBJ2-3; D is unresolved. The CDR3 sequence is 13 residues long. The V gene lost 1 base and the J gene lost 3 bases, with 5 bases spanning the gap. The V gene's germline CDR1 is LGHNA and CDR2 YNFKEQ. The CDR3 bases are TGTGCCAGCAGCCAAGGAAGAACAGATACGCAGTATTTT. This translates into CASSQGRTDTQYF.

This clonotype was seen repeatedly, ten times or more. CDR3 region: CASSFTTENTEAFF. The CDR3 DNA follows: TGCGCCAGCAGCTTTACGACAGAGAACACTGAAGCTTTCTTT. This rearrangement joins TRBV5-1 to TRBJ1-1, with a weak D call TRBD1 (5 bases). Trimming stripped 2 bases from V and 1 base from J, with 9 bases between. Germline loops: CDR1 SGHRS, CDR2 YFSETQ. This CDR3 region has 14 residues.

The chain employs TRBV29-1 and TRBJ2-7; TRBD2 matches 7 bases. V was clipped by 6 bases and J by 0 bases; unmatched bases: 8. CDR3 length: 14 amino acids. The germline gives CDR1 SQVTM, CDR2 ANQGSEA. This CDR3 is CSVGPGLHSYEQYF. CDR3 coding DNA: TGCAGCGTCGGACCGGGACTACACTCCTACGAGCAGTACTTC.

This chain uses TRBV12-3 or TRBV12-4 with TRBJ2-5; D gene unclear. The CDR3 extends over 14 amino acids. V was pared by 4 bases and J by 5 bases, with 14 bases between. The CDR3 spells CASSYLRRRETQYF. In DNA, the CDR3 is TGTGCCAGCAGTTATCTGCGGCGACGCGAGACCCAGTACTTC.

This clonotype turned up a few times. V gene TRBV5-1 combines with J gene TRBJ2-5; 7 nucleotides line up with TRBD1. The CDR3 covers 14 residues. The V gene's germline CDR1 is SGHRS and CDR2 YFSETQ. V was pared by 4 bases and J by 2 bases, with 5 bases of the junction left unmatched. CDR3 residues: CASSVTGKQETQYF. CDR3 in DNA: TGCGCCAGCAGCGTGACAGGGAAACAAGAGACCCAGTACTTC.

The CDR3 sequence is CAWSVWGGTEAFF. The CDR3 coding sequence is TGTGCCTGGAGTGTTTGGGGGGGCACTGAAGCTTTCTTT. The chain joins TRBV30 to TRBJ1-1, with D perhaps matching TRBD1 (5 bases). This CDR3 has 13 amino acids. CDR1 GTSNPN and CDR2 SVGIG come from the germline V gene (reference sequence). Trimming shortened V by 0 bases and J by 4 bases, and 9 bases separated the two germline ends. Full variable domain (rest looked up from reference TRBV30 and TRBJ1-1): SQTIHQWPATLVQPVGSPLSLECTVEGTSNPNLYWYRQAAGRGLQLLFYSVGIGQISSEVPQNLSASRPQDRQFILSSKKLLLSDSGFYLCAWSVWGGTEAFFGQGTRLTVV.

The table lists this clonotype with a few counts. The chain combines TRBV21-1 with TRBJ1-5; TRBD1, the table's D call, lacks a check against the DNA. TRBV21-1 is given as a pseudogene. CDR3 length: 15 amino acids. The CDR3: CARFYRVYSNQPQHF. The CDR3, as DNA: TGTGCCAGGTTTTACAGGGTTTATAGCAATCAGCCCCAGCATTTT.

The V and J genes are TRBV11-3 and TRBJ2-7, with D uncertain. Germline V CDR1 and CDR2: SGHNT, YENEEA. This CDR3 comprises 13 residues. The V end was cut by 0 bases, the J end by 7 bases, with 10 bases between. CDR3 region: CASSLDRFGEQYF. The CDR3 bases are TGTGCCAGCAGCTTAGACCGTTTTGGAGAGCAGTACTTC.

This chain joins TRBV5-1 and TRBJ2-5, with D hard to call. The CDR3 runs 14 residues. Looked up from germline, CDR1 is SGHRS and CDR2 is YFSETQ. V was cut by 0 bases and J by 5 bases, with 11 bases left in between. The CDR3 loop is CASSLAQAEETQYF. For the CDR3, the DNA is TGCGCCAGCAGCTTGGCCCAGGCGGAGGAGACCCAGTACTTC.

This clonotype was picked up a small number of times. This chain connects TRBV7-2 to TRBJ1-1; the match to TRBD1 covers 8 bases. This CDR3 is built from 16 residues. Germline values: CDR1 SGHTA, CDR2 FQGNSA. With 5 bases clipped from V and 0 bases from J, the junction kept 8 bases outside the gene matches. The CDR3 region is CASSPETGAVNTEAFF. The DNA of the CDR3 is TGTGCCAGCAGCCCCGAGACAGGGGCAGTGAACACTGAAGCTTTCTTT.

The chain recombines TRBV29-1 with TRBJ2-1; no firm D call. This CDR3 has 13 amino acids. CDR1 is SQVTM and CDR2 is ANQGSEA in the germline V gene. Trimming left V 5 bases short and J 7 bases short, with 15 bases between. The CDR3 sequence: CSVHPRSRNEQFF. CDR3 coding DNA: TGCAGCGTTCATCCGCGTTCGAGGAATGAGCAGTTCTTC.

This clonotype was recorded a few times. The chain combines TRBV20-1 with TRBJ2-3; 8 nucleotides line up with TRBD2. The CDR3 sequence is 14 residues long. Germline CDR1 is DFQATT and CDR2 is SNEGSKA (reference sequence). V trimming: 6 bases; J trimming: 4 bases; junction bases outside the gene matches: 9. The CDR3 region is CSAPQAGVADTQYF. The CDR3 nucleotides are TGCAGTGCCCCCCAAGCGGGAGTTGCAGATACGCAGTATTTT.

This clonotype was observed a few times. The chain recombines TRBV7-2 with TRBJ2-7; TRBD1 agrees at 7 bases. CDR1 is SGHTA, CDR2 FQGNSA, per germline. This CDR3 contains 14 residues. Trimming at V came to 4 bases and at J to 3 bases, leaving 6 bases not matched to a gene. This CDR3 reads CASSSDRVNYEQYF. The CDR3 nucleotides read TGTGCCAGCAGCTCTGACAGGGTAAACTACGAGCAGTACTTC.

The rearrangement uses TRBV27 and TRBJ2-1; D could derive from TRBD1 or TRBD2 (5 bases each). Germline V gene lookup returns CDR1 MNHEY and CDR2 SMNVEV (reference sequence). CDR3 size: 16 residues. V lost 4 bases and J lost 0, with 13 bases in between. The CDR3 sequence: CASSSGLLGSYNEQFF. The CDR3 DNA is TGTGCCAGCAGTTCGGGGCTGCTAGGCTCCTACAATGAGCAGTTCTTC.

The J gene is TRBJ2-7, the V gene TRBV7-2, with TRBD2 matching 10 bases. This CDR3 has 16 amino acids. V trimming: 7 bases; J trimming: 1 base; junction bases outside the gene matches: 10. Germline CDR1 reads SGHTA; CDR2 reads FQGNSA. The CDR3 loop reads CASKLAGKGFSYEQYF. CDR3 DNA sequence: TGTGCCAGCAAACTAGCGGGGAAGGGGTTTTCCTACGAGCAGTACTTC.

This clonotype has ten or more counts. This chain uses TRBV15 with TRBJ2-4; TRBD2 aligns across 8 bases. This CDR3 has 15 amino acids. V trimming: 0 bases; J trimming: 6 bases; junction bases outside the gene matches: 4. From germline, CDR1 is LNHNV and CDR2 YYDKDF (reference sequence). For the CDR3, the DNA is TGTGCCACCAGCAGAGACCCTAGCGGGTTAAACATTCAGTACTTC. This codes for CATSRDPSGLNIQYF.

This rearrangement joins TRBV7-9 to TRBJ1-3, with D perhaps matching TRBD1 (6 bases). This CDR3 has 16 amino acids. The ends were cut back, 7 bases at V and 0 bases at J, with 16 bases in the middle. Germline CDR1 reads SEHNR; CDR2 reads FQNEAQ (reference sequence). The CDR3 DNA reads TGTGCCAGCAACCAAGTCCCGGGACACTCTGGAAACACCATATATTTT. Its protein is CASNQVPGHSGNTIYF.

This clonotype came up once. This chain joins TRBV6-2 or TRBV6-3 and TRBJ1-1; D gene unclear. Germline-derived CDR1 and CDR2 are MNHEY and SVGEGT. The CDR3 runs to 13 residues. The germline V and J ends were trimmed by 0 bases and 3 bases, with 5 bases remaining between them. CDR3 protein: CASSYSSHTEAFF. Here the CDR3 DNA reads TGTGCCAGCAGTTACTCGAGCCACACTGAAGCTTTCTTT.

Only a few counts were recorded for this clonotype. CDR3 DNA sequence: TGTGCCAGCAGCTTATGGCCCCAGGGGTCAGGAAACACCATATATTTT. This translates into CASSLWPQGSGNTIYF. V is TRBV7-2 and J is TRBJ1-3, with D tentatively TRBD1 (6 bases). The CDR3 has 16 amino acids. Trimming shortened V by 2 bases and J by 4 bases, and 15 bases separated the two germline ends. Germline values: CDR1 SGHTA, CDR2 FQGNSA.

The chain employs TRBV5-1 and TRBJ1-4; tentative D call: TRBD1 (5 bases). Germline CDR1 is SGHRS and CDR2 is YFSETQ. The CDR3 consists of 15 residues. V was shortened by 7 bases and J by 8 bases, with 21 bases between the two germline ends. The CDR3 region has the DNA TGCGCCAGCCGCTCTATGGGGGGTTCGGGCGAAAAACTGTTTTTT. It specifies CASRSMGGSGEKLFF. The variable domain in full, completed from reference TRBV5-1 and TRBJ1-4, reads KAGVTQTPRYLIKTRGQQVTLSCSPISGHRSVSWYQQTPGQGLQFLFEYFSETQRNKGNFPGRFSGRQFSNSRSEMNVSTLELGDSALYLCASRSMGGSGEKLFFGSGTQLSVL.

This clonotype occurred a few times. The chain's CDR3 is CASRTSDRAWIQYF. The CDR3 bases are TGTGCCAGCAGGACTTCGGACAGGGCCTGGATCCAGTACTTC. The chain combines TRBV27 with TRBJ2-7; 8 bases align to TRBD1. The CDR3 has 14 residues. CDR1 MNHEY and CDR2 SMNVEV come from the germline V gene (reference sequence). J was trimmed by 10 bases and V by 6 bases; bases with no gene match: 14.

In this sample, this clonotype turned up many times. CDR3 DNA: TGCGCCAGCAGCATCGGACAGGGGCTTCGCCAAGAGACCCAGTACTTC. Residues: CASSIGQGLRQETQYF. V usage is TRBV5-1 and J usage is TRBJ2-5; 9 bases map to TRBD1. After removal of 4 bases from V and 1 base from J, the junction contained 8 bases not matched to a gene. Germline V lookup: CDR1 SGHRS, CDR2 YFSETQ. The CDR3 has 16 amino acids.

This sequence joins TRBV4-1 and TRBJ2-1; possibly TRBD1 or TRBD2 for D (5 bases each). The CDR3 covers 17 residues. The V end was cut by 0 bases, the J end by 0 bases, with 12 bases between. The germline V gene has CDR1 MGHRA and CDR2 YSYEKL. CDR3 amino acids: CASSQEVGRGSYNEQFF. DNA for the CDR3: TGCGCCAGCAGCCAAGAGGTGGGACGAGGCTCCTACAATGAGCAGTTCTTC.

This rearrangement joins TRBV18 to TRBJ2-7; 7 nucleotides agree with TRBD1. The J segment lost 0 bases and the V segment lost 6 bases, leaving 5 bases of the junction unmatched. This CDR3 spans 14 amino acids. Germline CDR1 is KGHSH and CDR2 is LQKENI. The CDR3 sequence: CASSTGVGSYEQYF. The CDR3 bases are TGTGCCAGCTCCACAGGGGTAGGCTCCTACGAGCAGTACTTC.